This passage covers 10 T cell receptor beta chains from one sample sequenced in a study of radiotherapy plus CTLA-4 blockade in lung cancer. Sequencing was performed with immunoSEQ multiplex PCR; in TCRdb, only in-frame clones are kept and a portion is missing. Seen here are about 82,000 clones, about two thirds observed once, and the top ten hold around an eighth. The sample consisted of peripheral blood, taken from a patient treated with radiotherapy plus ipilimumab. These receptors all stem from a human donor with non-small cell lung cancer that progressed on radiotherapy plus ipilimumab.

The gene calls are TRBV28 and TRBJ2-7; 11 positions match TRBD1. After removal of 10 bases from V and 3 bases from J, the junction contained 11 bases not matched to a gene. Germline V gene lookup returns CDR1 MDHEN and CDR2 SYDVKM. This CDR3 is built from 15 residues. The CDR3 DNA follows: TGTGCCACCAAGGGACAGGGGGAAGGGCTCTACGAGCAGTACTTC. This codes for CATKGQGEGLYEQYF.

The chain is built from TRBV5-4 and TRBJ2-2; 13 nucleotides align to TRBD2. CDR1 and CDR2 from the germline V gene are SGHNT and YYREEE (reference sequence). V shed 4 bases and J 5 bases; nucleotides not matched to a gene: 11. CDR3 size: 18 residues. CDR3 nucleotide sequence: TGTGCCAGCAGCCTGGGAGGACTAGCGGGGGCTTCGACCGGGGAGCTGTTTTTT. Translating gives CASSLGGLAGASTGELFF.

This clone has a single count. V is TRBV5-1 and J is TRBJ2-7, with 7 bases lining up with TRBD1. V gave up 7 bases and J gave up 2 bases; unmatched junction bases: 9. Germline values: CDR1 SGHRS, CDR2 YFSETQ. There are 14 residues in the CDR3. CDR3 nucleotides: TGCGCCAGCCGGCGGACAGGTGTTACCTACGAGCAGTACTTC. Its protein is CASRRTGVTYEQYF.

The chain combines TRBV10-3 with TRBJ1-2, with TRBD1 matching over 7 bases. The V gene end was trimmed by 3 bases and the J gene end by 1 base; junction bases not matched to a gene: 5. The CDR3 is 15 amino acids. The V gene's germline CDR1 is ENHRY and CDR2 SYGVKD. The CDR3 region is CAISEGGTFNYGYTF. The CDR3 coding sequence is TGTGCCATCAGTGAAGGGGGCACCTTTAACTATGGCTACACCTTC.

The chain employs TRBV6-5 and TRBJ1-6; D may be TRBD1 (5 bases). The CDR3 is 15 amino acids. V shed 6 bases and J shed 9 bases, with 18 bases lying between them. In germline, CDR1 is MNHEY, CDR2 SVGAGI. In DNA, the CDR3 is TGTGCCAGCAGGGAGCAGGGCCTCCTTAGTTCACCCCTCCACTTT. It specifies CASREQGLLSSPLHF.

The chain carries TRBV5-4 and TRBJ2-5, with TRBD1 matching over 7 bases. The CDR3 contains 14 residues. Losses at the gene ends were 3 bases for V and 1 base for J; bases not matched to a gene: 3. CDR1 is SGHNT and CDR2 is YYREEE in the germline V gene (reference sequence). Here the CDR3 reads CASSSQGVQETQYF. The CDR3 nucleotides are TGTGCCAGCAGCTCTCAGGGGGTCCAAGAGACCCAGTACTTC.

The rearrangement joins TRBV19 to TRBJ1-2; no reliable D call. The germline gives CDR1 LNHDA, CDR2 SQIVND (reference sequence). V lost 5 bases, J lost 6 bases, and 7 bases lay in between. This CDR3 spans 11 amino acids. Here the CDR3 DNA reads TGTGCCAGTAGTGGATACGATGGCTACACCTTC. Amino acid sequence: CASSGYDGYTF.

The CDR3: CASSVGNRAYLSTDTQYF. The CDR3 coding sequence is TGTGCCAGCAGCGTAGGGAACAGGGCATACCTTAGCACAGATACGCAGTATTTT. V and J are TRBV9 and TRBJ2-3, with D possibly TRBD1 on 6 matching bases. The CDR3 totals 18 residues. The germline CDR1 and CDR2 sequences are SGDLS and YYNGEE. The germline V and J ends were trimmed by 0 bases and 0 bases, with 17 bases remaining between them.

The chain carries TRBV9 and TRBJ2-2; the D gene is possibly TRBD2 (6 bases). V was shortened by 4 bases and J by 7 bases, with 14 bases between the two germline ends. Germline lookup yields CDR1 SGDLS and CDR2 YYNGEE. The CDR3 length is 14 residues. The CDR3 coding sequence is TGTGCCAGCAGCTCTCGACTAGGAGGCGGGGAGCTGTTTTTT. Protein sequence: CASSSRLGGGELFF.

This rearrangement joins TRBV4-1 to TRBJ2-1; 9 bases map to TRBD2. This CDR3 is 16 amino acids long. Germline V CDR1 and CDR2: MGHRA, YSYEKL. V shed 6 bases, J shed 6 bases, and the junction held 12 bases outside the gene matches. The CDR3 region has the DNA TGCGCCAGCAGTCCGGGGCGGGTAGCGGGGGTCAATGAGCAGTTCTTC. Its protein is CASSPGRVAGVNEQFF.